This T cell receptor beta chain derives from a study of blood T cell repertoires in COVID-19. Authors' data handling: Amplification with reference gene primers provided the estimates of nucleated cell counts. The method was immunoSEQ multiplex PCR; TCRdb's version includes in-frame clones alone and lacks a portion of them. Clone size and V and J calls were adopted from that table, with D and trimming inferred from the DNA. The sample contains about 200,000 clones, around 84% of which appear only once. CDR1 and CDR2 from the germline V gene are MNHEY and SMNVEV (reference sequence). There are 13 residues in the CDR3. The V end was cut by 5 bases, the J end by 4 bases, with 11 bases between.

The clonotype comes from a woman older than 75 with acute or convalescent COVID-19. The chain combines TRBV27 with TRBJ2-5; D unclear. The source material was peripheral blood. The CDR3 spells CASSQQAAETQYF. DNA of the CDR3: TGTGCCAGCAGTCAGCAGGCTGCAGAGACCCAGTACTTC.